This T cell receptor beta chain was found in a study of shared clonotypes between healthy human individuals. Naive CD8 isolation took CD45RO-negative cells positively selected for CCR7 and excluded terminally differentiated effector memory CD45RA+ cells. Over several immunoSEQ plates, each subset's genomic DNA was distributed in even portions. Per sorted-subset replicate PCR, input was approximately 0.2 ug DNA, representing around 30,000 T cell genomes. Only in-frame clones appear in the TCRdb table, and some are missing; sequencing was by immunoSEQ multiplex PCR. The repertoire has about 2.1 million clones, about 93% of them found once; the top ten carry more than 1.5%. V lost 4 bases, J lost 12 bases, and 12 bases stayed unmatched. In germline, CDR1 is SEHNR, CDR2 FQNEAQ (reference sequence). There are 14 residues in the CDR3.

Sequencing was carried out using naive CD8+ T cells from PBMCs. The chain employs TRBV7-9 and TRBJ2-1; 7 bases are a match to TRBD2. This sequence was found in a young man in good health. Some clones in this sample may be carry-over from other donors' samples. This CDR3 is CASSYPAREEGQFF. Here the CDR3 DNA reads TGTGCCAGCAGCTACCCCGCCCGGGAGGAGGGGCAGTTCTTC.